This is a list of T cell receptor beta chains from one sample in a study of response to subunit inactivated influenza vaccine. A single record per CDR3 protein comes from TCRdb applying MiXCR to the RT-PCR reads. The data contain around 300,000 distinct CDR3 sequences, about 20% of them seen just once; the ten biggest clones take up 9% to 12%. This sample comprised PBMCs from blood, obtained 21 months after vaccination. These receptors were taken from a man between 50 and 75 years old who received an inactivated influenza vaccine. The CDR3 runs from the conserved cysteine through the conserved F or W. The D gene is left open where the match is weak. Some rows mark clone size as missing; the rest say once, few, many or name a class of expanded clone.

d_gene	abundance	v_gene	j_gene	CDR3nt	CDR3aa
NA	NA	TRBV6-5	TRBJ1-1	TGTGCCAGCAGTTACTCGGGGGGAATGAACACTGAAGCTTTCTTT	CASSYSGGMNTEAFF
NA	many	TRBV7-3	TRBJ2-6	TGTGCCAGCAGCTCCCGGTACACTGGGGCCAACGTCCTGACTTTC	CASSSRYTGANVLTF
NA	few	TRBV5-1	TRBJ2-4	TGCGCCAGCAGCTTGGAGGGATTAAACATTCAGTACTTC	CASSLEGLNIQYF
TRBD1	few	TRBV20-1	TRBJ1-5	TGCAGTGCCGACAGGGGGGTCAATCAGCCCCAGCATTTT	CSADRGVNQPQHF
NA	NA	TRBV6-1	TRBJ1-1	TGTGCCATGGAAAGACAGGTGAACACTGAAGCTTTCTTT	CAMERQVNTEAFF
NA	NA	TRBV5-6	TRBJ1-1	TGTGCCAGCAGCTTGACTGGACTTCCTAAAGCTTTCTTT	CASSLTGLPKAFF
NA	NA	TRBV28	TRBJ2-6	TGTGCCACCTTCGGAGGGGCCCGACCAATCTCTGGGGCCAACGTCCTGACTTTC	CATFGGARPISGANVLTF
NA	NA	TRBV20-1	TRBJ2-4	TGCAGTGCCCCGGTTTGGGGCCGGGGCAAAAACATTCAGTACTTC	CSAPVWGRGKNIQYF
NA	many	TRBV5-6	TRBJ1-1	TGTGCCAGCAGCTTTCCCGACAGGAAGAACACTGAAGCTTTCTTT	CASSFPDRKNTEAFF
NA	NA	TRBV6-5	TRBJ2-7	TGTGCCGGCAGCCCGGACAGCTACGAGCAGTACTTC	CAGSPDSYEQYF
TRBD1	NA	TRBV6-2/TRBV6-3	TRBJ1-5	TGTGCCAGCAGGAGGACAGGGCGCAATCAGCCCCAGCATTTT	CASRRTGRNQPQHF
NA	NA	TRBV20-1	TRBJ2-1	TGCAGTGCTAGAGATGGTGCACCCGGCTCCTACAATGAGCAGTTCTTC	CSARDGAPGSYNEQFF
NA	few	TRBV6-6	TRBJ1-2	TGTGCCAGCTTATGGGGATTACTGGGCTACACCTTC	CASLWGLLGYTF
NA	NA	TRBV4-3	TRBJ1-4	TGCGCCAGCAGCCAAGGAGCAGGATACGGAGGGAAAGAAAAACTGTTTTTT	CASSQGAGYGGKEKLFF
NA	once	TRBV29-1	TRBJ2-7	TGCAGCGTTGGACAGTCATCTCTCGAGCAGTACTTC	CSVGQSSLEQYF
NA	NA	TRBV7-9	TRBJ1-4	TGTGCCAGCAGTAAAGTTGCCGGTGAAAAACTGTTTTTT	CASSKVAGEKLFF
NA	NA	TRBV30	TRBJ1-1	TGTGCCTGGAACACCGGGGGTTTTGCTGAAGCTTTCTTT	CAWNTGGFAEAFF
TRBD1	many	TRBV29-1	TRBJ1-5	TGCAGCGGATTACGACAGGGTGGGAACCAGCCCCAGCATTTT	CSGLRQGGNQPQHF
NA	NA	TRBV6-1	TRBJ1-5	TGTGCCAGCAACCTTGGTAGGGGTGTAGGGCAGCCCCAGCATTTT	CASNLGRGVGQPQHF
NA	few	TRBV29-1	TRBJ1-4	TGCAGCGTGCAACAGGCGAGGAATGAAAAACTGTTTTTT	CSVQQARNEKLFF
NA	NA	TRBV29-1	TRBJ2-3	TGCAGCCTCTCCCCCCTACAGGGCCCAGATAGGCAGTATTTT	CSLSPLQGPDRQYF
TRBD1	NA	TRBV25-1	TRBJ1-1	TGTGCCAGCACCCAAACAGGGGGGAACACTGAAGCTTTCTTT	CASTQTGGNTEAFF
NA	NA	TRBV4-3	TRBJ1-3	TGCGCCAGCAGCCAAGAGTGGGGGAGGGACTTCTCTGGAAACACCATATATTTT	CASSQEWGRDFSGNTIYF
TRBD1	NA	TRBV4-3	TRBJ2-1	TGCGCCAGCAGCCAACAGACAGGGAGTGAGCAGTTCTTC	CASSQQTGSEQFF
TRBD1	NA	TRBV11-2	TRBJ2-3	TGTGCCAGCAGCAACCCGGGACAGGGGGTCTGGGGCACAGATACGCAGTATTTT	CASSNPGQGVWGTDTQYF
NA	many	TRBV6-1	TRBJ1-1	TGTGCCAGCAGCCCGGGACTGAACACTGAAGCTTTCTTT	CASSPGLNTEAFF
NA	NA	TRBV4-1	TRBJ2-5	TGCGCCAGCAGCCTGACAGCGACGGAGACCCAGTACTTC	CASSLTATETQYF
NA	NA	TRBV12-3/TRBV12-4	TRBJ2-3	TGTGCCAGCAGTTTCGATCGCATGACAGGTACCGCAGATACGCAGTATTTT	CASSFDRMTGTADTQYF
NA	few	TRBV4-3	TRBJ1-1	TGCGCCAGCAGCCAAAACAGACAGCCAGGGGACACTGAAGCTTTCTTT	CASSQNRQPGDTEAFF
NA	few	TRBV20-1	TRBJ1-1	TGCAGTGCTAGTCCGAATATGAACACTGAAGCTTTCTTT	CSASPNMNTEAFF
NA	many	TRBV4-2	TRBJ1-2	TGTGCCAGCAGCCAAGATTTGAACTATGGCTACACCTTC	CASSQDLNYGYTF
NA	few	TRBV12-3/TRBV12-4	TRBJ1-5	TGTGCCAGCAGTTTAGCGCTGAGGTATAATCAGCCCCAGCATTTT	CASSLALRYNQPQHF
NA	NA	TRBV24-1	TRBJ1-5	TGTGCCACCAGTGGCGGGGCCCGGCCCCAGCATTTT	CATSGGARPQHF
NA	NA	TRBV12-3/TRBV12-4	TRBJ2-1	TGTGCCAGCAGCCCAGCCCCGGAGTTAATAGAGCAGTTCTTC	CASSPAPELIEQFF
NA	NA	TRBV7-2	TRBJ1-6	TGTGCCAGCAGCTTAGCCAGGGGAGGGGATTCACCCCTCCACTTT	CASSLARGGDSPLHF